The rows below give T cell receptor beta chains drawn from one sample of a study of cytomegalovirus exposure and HLA in healthy donors. The repertoire was sequenced with immunoSEQ multiplex PCR; TCRdb's copy has only in-frame clones and lacks some. The repertoire includes about 190,000 clones, roughly four fifths of them detected once, and approximately 2% sits in the top ten. The sequenced sample was PBMCs. The receptor source for this set is a woman in her twenties or thirties in good health and CMV-seropositive. Each CDR3 is given with its conserved first and last residue. A D gene is named only where the DNA matches it firmly. Where a row states a size, it is once, few, many or the class of an expanded clone; other rows omit it.

13 TRBJ1-3 - TRBV29-1 many TGCAGCGTTGGTGGGGGCCTCGGAAACACCATATATTTT CSVGGGLGNTIYF
14 TRBJ2-3 TRBD2 TRBV10-3 - TGTGCCATCAGTGGGACTAGCGGGTCAGATACGCAGTATTTT CAISGTSGSDTQYF
15 TRBJ1-1 - TRBV21-1 - TGTGCCAGCAGCGAAGGGACAGGGGGCAACACTGAAGCTTTCTTT CASSEGTGGNTEAFF
18 TRBJ2-3 TRBD2 TRBV4-3 once TGCGCCAGCAGCCAACAAATTAGGACTAGCGGAACCACAGATACGCAGTATTTT CASSQQIRTSGTTDTQYF
11 TRBJ1-1 - TRBV20-1 - TGCAGTGCTAGAGATCGTCTTGAAGCTTTCTTT CSARDRLEAFF
20 TRBJ2-3 TRBD2 TRBV4-2 - TGTGCCAGCAGCAATCGGGTTGTTTGGAGCGGGGAGATTAGCACAGATACGCAGTATTTT CASSNRVVWSGEISTDTQYF
12 TRBJ1-1 - TRBV30 - TGTGCCTGGGGAGATTCGCGAACTGAAGCTTTCTTT CAWGDSRTEAFF
15 TRBJ1-2 TRBD1 TRBV6-5 - TGTGCCAGCAGGGTGACAGGGCACCTTAACTATGGCTACACCTTC CASRVTGHLNYGYTF
15 TRBJ2-1 TRBD1 TRBV11-3 - TGTGCCAGCAGCTTAAGGACAGGGGGCATCGATGAGCAGTTCTTC CASSLRTGGIDEQFF
10 TRBJ1-1 - TRBV21-1 - TGTGCCAGCTCACACCTGGAAGCTTTCTTT CASSHLEAFF
14 TRBJ2-7 TRBD2 TRBV9 few TGTGCCAGCAGCCCACACAGCGGGAGATACGAGCAGTACTTC CASSPHSGRYEQYF
15 TRBJ2-3 - TRBV6-1 - TGTGCCAGCAGTGAGGGTCTTAGCCCCACAGATACGCAGTATTTT CASSEGLSPTDTQYF
13 TRBJ2-3 - TRBV5-1 - TGCGCCAGCAGTCAACTGGTGGGCGATACGCAGTATTTT CASSQLVGDTQYF
15 TRBJ1-3 - TRBV28 - TGTGCCAGCAGTTTAGTCAGGGGATCTGGAAACACCATATATTTT CASSLVRGSGNTIYF
13 TRBJ2-7 - TRBV28 - TGTGCCAGCAGCATAATGGGACTCCCCGAGCAGTACTTC CASSIMGLPEQYF
15 TRBJ1-6 - TRBV6-1 - TGTGCCAGCAGTGAACTTACAGGGCCTCCCTCACCCCTCCACTTT CASSELTGPPSPLHF
13 TRBJ2-7 - TRBV29-1 - TGCAGCGTTGAAGCGGGATTACCCTACGAGCAGTACTTC CSVEAGLPYEQYF
15 TRBJ2-1 - TRBV4-2 - TGTGCCAGCAGTTTCGACTCAAGCTCCTACAATGAGCAGTTCTTC CASSFDSSSYNEQFF
16 TRBJ1-2 TRBD1 TRBV7-2 - TGTGCCAGCAGCCCTCAATCGACAGGGGGGATTAGTGGCTACACCTTC CASSPQSTGGISGYTF
11 TRBJ2-1 - TRBV28 - TGTGCCAGCAGTTTCTTCGAGTTGTGGTTCTTC CASSFFELWFF
13 TRBJ1-2 TRBD1 TRBV2 - TGTGCCAATAACAGGGGATCCTTTGATGGCTACACCTTC CANNRGSFDGYTF
11 TRBJ2-3 - TRBV5-3 - TGTGCCAGAAGCTTCCAGAATACGCAGTATTTT CARSFQNTQYF
14 TRBJ2-7 - TRBV15 - TGTGCCACCAGCAGAGCCCCTCCCCCCTACGAGCAGTACTTC CATSRAPPPYEQYF
14 TRBJ1-4 - TRBV5-1 - TGCGCCAGCAGCATGGGAGCAACTAATGAAAAACTGTTTTTT CASSMGATNEKLFF
15 TRBJ2-2 - TRBV11-3 - TGTGCCAGCAGCTCCCGGGACAAGGAGACCGGGGAGCTGTTTTTT CASSSRDKETGELFF
14 TRBJ2-2 - TRBV28 - TGTGCCAGCAGTTTACAGGTCAGCACCGGGGAGCTGTTTTTT CASSLQVSTGELFF
17 TRBJ2-6 - TRBV4-3 few TGCGCCAGCAGCCAGGAGCTCTTGCAGTCTGGGGCCAACGTCCTGACTTTC CASSQELLQSGANVLTF
14 TRBJ1-5 TRBD1 TRBV4-1 - TGCGCCAGCAGCCAAGATCAGGGGGGACAGCCCCAGCATTTT CASSQDQGGQPQHF
17 TRBJ2-3 - TRBV28 - TGTGCCAGCACTATCGGACCCTGGTCGGGAGGCACAGATACGCAGTATTTT CASTIGPWSGGTDTQYF
13 TRBJ2-2 - TRBV7-2 - TGTGCCAGCAGCTTACGGGTGACCGGGGAGCTGTTTTTT CASSLRVTGELFF
14 TRBJ1-3 - TRBV7-9 - TGTGCCAGCAGCTTAGACAGATCTGGAAACACCATATATTTT CASSLDRSGNTIYF
11 TRBJ2-7 - TRBV20-1 - TGCAGTGCGAAGCATATCCACGAGCAGTACTTC CSAKHIHEQYF
14 TRBJ2-7 - TRBV18 - TGTGCCAGCTCACCAGGGGGCAGCTCCTACGAGCAGTACTTC CASSPGGSSYEQYF
14 TRBJ1-4 - TRBV4-2 - TGTGCCAGCAGCCAAGTCCAGGGTGGTGAAAAACTGTTTTTT CASSQVQGGEKLFF
15 TRBJ2-5 TRBD1 TRBV23-1 - TGCGCCAGCAGGGGACAGGGTGAAAGGAGAAAGACCCAGTACTTC CASRGQGERRKTQYF
16 TRBJ2-5 - TRBV9 once TGTGCCAGCAGCGTAAGGGGAATAACGGAAGGGGAGACCCAGTACTTC CASSVRGITEGETQYF
16 TRBJ1-1 TRBD1 TRBV28 - TGTGCCAGCAGACTTGGACAGGGGCTTACGAACACTGAAGCTTTCTTT CASRLGQGLTNTEAFF
17 TRBJ2-3 TRBD1 TRBV28 - TGTGCCAGCAGTTCGCCACAGGGACAGGGGGGGACAGATACGCAGTATTTT CASSSPQGQGGTDTQYF
14 TRBJ2-7 TRBD2 TRBV27 - TGTGCCAGCAGGAAATGGGAGGGGACCTACGAGCAGTACTTC CASRKWEGTYEQYF
14 TRBJ2-3 - TRBV27 once TGTGCCAGCAGTACTCGGACTAGCACAGATACGCAGTATTTT CASSTRTSTDTQYF